The 26 T cell receptor beta chains in this list originate from one sample, sequenced in a study of blood T cell repertoires in COVID-19. Assay used: immunoSEQ multiplex PCR; TCRdb lists only in-frame clones, some missing. The sample gives about 70,000 clones, approximately 86% of which show up once; more than 15% is in the top ten. The sequenced sample consisted of peripheral blood. All receptors derive from a man aged 35-49 years with COVID-19, enrolled during active disease.

As DNA, the CDR3 is TGTGCCTGGAGCCTAGCGGGGGCCTCTAGCACAGATACGCAGTATTTT. This codes for CAWSLAGASSTDTQYF. The rearrangement joins TRBV30 to TRBJ2-3; TRBD2 matches 10 bases. CDR1 and CDR2 (germline): GTSNPN, SVGIG (reference sequence). The CDR3 is made up of 16 amino acids. V gave up 3 bases and J gave up 0 bases; unmatched junction bases: 6.

V gene TRBV10-2 combines with J gene TRBJ2-1, with a weak D call TRBD1 (5 bases). V gave up 5 bases and J gave up 1 base, with 12 bases separating them. Germline V CDR1 and CDR2: WSHSY, SAAADI. The CDR3 runs to 15 residues. The CDR3 region is CASSLAGKSYNEQFF. The CDR3 DNA is TGCGCCAGCAGTTTAGCAGGGAAGTCCTACAATGAGCAGTTCTTC.

The chain uses TRBV28 and TRBJ1-4; tentative D call: TRBD1 (5 bases). From germline, CDR1 is MDHEN and CDR2 SYDVKM. The V end lost 6 bases, the J end lost 7 bases, and 15 bases lay between the germline ends. The CDR3 runs to 14 residues. CDR3 DNA sequence: TGTGCCAGCAGCTCTCCTGGAGACAGTGAAAAACTGTTTTTT. Translated, it gives CASSSPGDSEKLFF.

The gene calls are TRBV5-5 and TRBJ1-1; no clear D gene. Deletions cut 2 bases from V and 6 bases from J, with 11 bases between. Germline V CDR1 and CDR2: SGHKS, YYEKEE (reference sequence). The CDR3 covers 13 residues. The CDR3 DNA reads TGTGCCAGCAGCTTACCCCTGGGCGCTGAAGCTTTCTTT. Translated, it gives CASSLPLGAEAFF.

The sample holds a few counts of this clone. The V call is TRBV5-1, the J call TRBJ1-1; 7 bases are shared with TRBD1. J lost 4 bases, V lost 4 bases, and 7 bases had no gene match. Germline loops: CDR1 SGHRS, CDR2 YFSETQ. CDR3 size: 14 residues. The CDR3 DNA reads TGCGCCAGCAGCACAGGGGAGTTGGGCACTGAAGCTTTCTTT. Amino acids: CASSTGELGTEAFF.

The chain employs TRBV4-1 and TRBJ1-3; 10 nucleotides match TRBD1. This CDR3 spans 16 amino acids. CDR1 and CDR2 from the germline V gene are MGHRA and YSYEKL. Losses at the gene ends were 1 base for V and 7 bases for J; bases not matched to a gene: 7. CDR3 bases: TGCGCCAGCAGCCAAGGGCCGACAGGGGGCTATAACACCATATATTTT. As protein: CASSQGPTGGYNTIYF.

V gene TRBV19 combines with J gene TRBJ1-2; D is perhaps TRBD1 (6 bases). CDR3 size: 15 residues. Germline-derived CDR1 and CDR2 are LNHDA and SQIVND (reference sequence). Trimming removed 4 bases from V and 2 bases from J, with 14 bases in between. The CDR3 sequence is CASSTGQLVNYGYTF. CDR3 nucleotide sequence: TGTGCCAGTAGTACCGGACAGCTTGTGAACTATGGCTACACCTTC. Using reference TRBV19 and TRBJ1-2 for the parts outside the CDR3, the full variable domain is DGGITQSPKYLFRKEGQNVTLSCEQNLNHDAMYWYRQDPGQGLRLIYYSQIVNDFQKGDIAEGYSVSREKKESFPLTVTSAQKNPTAFYLCASSTGQLVNYGYTFGSGTRLTVV.

The chain employs TRBV11-3 and TRBJ2-1, with 9 nucleotides matching TRBD1. The junction had 9 bases not matched to a gene; V was cut back by 5 bases and J by 7 bases. This CDR3 contains 15 residues. Germline loops: CDR1 SGHNT, CDR2 YENEEA. The DNA for the CDR3 is TGTGCCAGCAGCCATGGGGACAGGGAGAGGAATGAGCAGTTCTTC. This translates into CASSHGDRERNEQFF.

The rearrangement links TRBV30 to TRBJ2-1, with TRBD2 identical over 10 bases. Germline V gene lookup returns CDR1 GTSNPN and CDR2 SVGIG (reference sequence). The J segment lost 9 bases and the V segment lost 0 bases, leaving 11 bases of the junction unmatched. This CDR3 is 16 amino acids long. CDR3 DNA sequence: TGTGCCTGGAGTGTACGACGGAGCGGGGGGGCCCTTGAGCAGTTCTTC. It codes for CAWSVRRSGGALEQFF.

The chain recombines TRBV5-1 with TRBJ2-2; D may be TRBD2 (5 bases). The germline V gene encodes CDR1 SGHRS and CDR2 YFSETQ. V was pared by 0 bases and J by 4 bases, with 7 bases between. This CDR3 contains 14 residues. This CDR3 reads CASSLVGLTGELFF. The CDR3 DNA reads TGCGCCAGCAGCTTGGTTGGACTCACCGGGGAGCTGTTTTTT.

The chain uses TRBV7-2 and TRBJ2-2, with D maybe TRBD1 (6 bases). The germline gives CDR1 SGHTA, CDR2 FQGNSA. Trimming left V 4 bases short and J 0 bases short, with 9 bases between. This CDR3 spans 15 amino acids. CDR3 coding DNA: TGTGCCAGCAGCTCTAGGACAGCGAACACCGGGGAGCTGTTTTTT. Its translation is CASSSRTANTGELFF.

The V and J genes are TRBV10-2 and TRBJ2-1, with D perhaps TRBD1 (6 bases). The ends were cut back, 8 bases at V and 9 bases at J, with 20 bases in the middle. The CDR3 runs 14 residues. CDR1 and CDR2 (germline): WSHSY, SAAADI. As DNA, the CDR3 is TGCGCCAGCTCCAGCAGGGGCGATAGTAGTGAGCAGTTCTTC. Residues: CASSSRGDSSEQFF.

V is TRBV2 and J is TRBJ1-2; 7 bases fit TRBD1. The length of the CDR3 is 13 residues. Germline CDR1 SNHLY, CDR2 FYNNEI. V was pared by 6 bases and J by 5 bases, with 6 bases of the junction left unmatched. This CDR3 reads CASRPPDRYGYTF. As DNA, the CDR3 is TGTGCCAGCAGACCCCCGGACAGGTATGGCTACACCTTC.

In this sample, this clone turned up a few times. The chain joins TRBV4-2 to TRBJ1-5; no firm D call. CDR1 and CDR2 (germline): LGHNA, YNFKEQ. The CDR3 covers 13 residues. Trimming shortened V by 1 base and J by 6 bases, and 7 bases separated the two germline ends. CDR3 residues: CASSQGEAQPQHF. The CDR3 DNA reads TGTGCCAGCAGCCAAGGGGAGGCTCAGCCCCAGCATTTT.

The V call is TRBV6-5, the J call TRBJ2-7; possible D gene TRBD1, 5 bases. Deletions cut 6 bases from V and 1 base from J, with 13 bases between. CDR1 is MNHEY and CDR2 is SVGAGI in the germline V gene. CDR3 length: 14 amino acids. CDR3 loop: CASRERQKSYEQYF. DNA of the CDR3: TGTGCCAGCAGGGAGAGACAGAAGTCCTACGAGCAGTACTTC.

This chain joins TRBV6-5 and TRBJ1-1; TRBD1 aligns across 9 bases. CDR3 length: 13 amino acids. V trimming: 9 bases; J trimming: 5 bases; junction bases outside the gene matches: 7. Germline CDR1 MNHEY, CDR2 SVGAGI. This chain's CDR3 is CASATGGRTEAFF. CDR3 DNA: TGTGCCAGTGCTACAGGGGGCCGAACTGAAGCTTTCTTT.

The chain has TRBV6-4 and TRBJ2-1, with 8 positions matching TRBD2. Germline values: CDR1 MRHNA, CDR2 SNTAGT. The CDR3 length is 15 residues. The J segment lost 7 bases and the V segment lost 3 bases, leaving 8 bases of the junction unmatched. The CDR3 reads CASSDRRGAVNEQFF. CDR3 nucleotides: TGTGCCAGCAGTGATCGGCGGGGGGCGGTTAATGAGCAGTTCTTC.

The genes are TRBV5-5 and TRBJ1-6, with 9 bases that match TRBD1. Germline CDR1 reads SGHKS; CDR2 reads YYEKEE (reference sequence). The CDR3 contains 14 residues. The ends lost 4 bases at V and 7 bases at J; junction bases unmatched: 3. The CDR3 is CASSRGTGNSPLHF. CDR3 sequence (DNA): TGTGCCAGCAGCCGCGGGACAGGGAATTCACCCCTCCACTTT.

The rearrangement links TRBV27 to TRBJ1-4, with 8 positions matching TRBD1. The CDR3 is 15 residues long. Germline trimming cut 0 bases from V and 7 bases from J; bases unmatched to any gene: 4. Germline loops: CDR1 MNHEY, CDR2 SMNVEV (reference sequence). In DNA form, the CDR3 reads TGTGCCAGCAGTTTATCGCCCGGGACAGGTGAAAAACTGTTTTTT. It codes for CASSLSPGTGEKLFF.

The rearrangement uses TRBV6-1 and TRBJ2-1, with TRBD2 matching 7 bases. J lost 4 bases, V lost 1 base, and 10 bases had no gene match. CDR3 length: 17 amino acids. Per the germline V gene, CDR1 is MNHNS and CDR2 is SASEGT. The CDR3 sequence: CASSEGSAGSYYNEQFF. In DNA form, the CDR3 reads TGTGCCAGCAGTGAAGGTTCAGCGGGGAGTTATTACAATGAGCAGTTCTTC.

This rearrangement joins TRBV30 to TRBJ1-5; 7 bases fit TRBD1. CDR1 is GTSNPN and CDR2 is SVGIG in the germline V gene (reference sequence). V shed 2 bases and J 4 bases; nucleotides not matched to a gene: 5. This CDR3 is 14 amino acids long. The CDR3 coding sequence is TGTGCCTGGAGTCCGGGCAGGGGGAATCAGCCCCAGCATTTT. Its protein is CAWSPGRGNQPQHF.

The genes are TRBV6-5 and TRBJ1-5, with a possible D match to TRBD1 (5 bases). This CDR3 contains 13 residues. CDR1 is MNHEY, CDR2 SVGAGI, per germline. The V and J ends lost 6 bases and 5 bases respectively, with 11 bases between them. For the CDR3, the DNA is TGTGCCAGCAGCCGCAGGGAACATCAGCCCCAGCATTTT. Encoded protein: CASSRREHQPQHF.

The rearrangement joins TRBV2 to TRBJ1-2; D is undetermined. Trimming took off 7 bases at V and 10 bases at J, with 13 bases between the two ends. CDR1 SNHLY and CDR2 FYNNEI come from the germline V gene. The CDR3 totals 11 residues. The CDR3 region is CASTSPEVYTF. The CDR3 DNA follows: TGTGCCAGCACAAGTCCGGAGGTCTACACCTTC.

CDR3 loop: CSVDAGGPIEAFF. The CDR3 DNA reads TGCAGCGTTGACGCCGGGGGGCCAATTGAAGCTTTCTTT. The chain employs TRBV29-1 and TRBJ1-1; possibly TRBD1 for D (6 bases). Per the germline V gene, CDR1 is SQVTM and CDR2 is ANQGSEA. Trimming cost V 3 bases and J 7 bases, with 15 bases left between them. This CDR3 has 13 residues.

V is TRBV2 and J is TRBJ1-6, with 7 bases that match TRBD1. The CDR3 loop spans 16 amino acids. CDR1 and CDR2 from the germline V gene are SNHLY and FYNNEI. Trimming took 8 bases from V and 4 from J; bases not matched to a gene: 11. DNA of the CDR3: TGTGCCAGCCTGACCGGGACAGCCACTTATAATTCACCCCTCCACTTT. Amino acids: CASLTGTATYNSPLHF.

The rearrangement joins TRBV28 to TRBJ1-5; D remains ambiguous. Germline-derived CDR1 and CDR2 are MDHEN and SYDVKM. V dropped 3 bases and J dropped 0 bases, with 9 bases sitting between them. CDR3 length: 15 residues. The CDR3 loop is CASSLADYSNQPQHF. The CDR3 DNA follows: TGTGCCAGCAGTTTGGCAGATTATAGCAATCAGCCCCAGCATTTT.